The next 28 T cell receptor beta chains were all read from a single sample in a study of shared clonotypes between healthy human individuals. The table came from immunoSEQ multiplex PCR; TCRdb's copy has only in-frame clones and leaves some out. The repertoire holds 450,000 to 500,000 clones, with about 84% as singletons. Source material: PBMCs. The origin of the receptors is a woman between 35 and 50 years old in good health. Some clones in this sample may be carry-over from other donors' samples.

Comments on this clone: A much more abundant neighbour one base away suggests this may be a read error. This sample also contains other DNA sequences that code for the same CDR3. The chain joins TRBV10-3 to TRBJ2-5, with 7 bases fitting TRBD1. The trim removed 6 bases at V and 9 bases at J, leaving 10 bases unmatched. CDR1 is ENHRY, CDR2 SYGVKD, per germline. The CDR3 is made up of 13 amino acids. The CDR3 loop is CAIRTGPEGAQYF. The CDR3 DNA reads as TGTGCCATCAGGACAGGGCCTGAAGGGGCCCAGTACTTC.

As regards this clone: It may be a read error: a sequence one base away is much more abundant. CDR3 amino acids: CASSDHRGGRYNEQFF. CDR3 DNA: TGTGCCAGTAGTGACCACAGGGGTGGTAGGTACAATGAGCAGTTCTTC. The rearrangement links TRBV19 to TRBJ2-1; TRBD1 matches 7 bases. Losses at the gene ends were 5 bases for V and 4 bases for J; bases not matched to a gene: 11. The CDR3 is 16 residues long. Germline CDR1 reads LNHDA; CDR2 reads SQIVND (reference sequence).

The gene calls are TRBV4-1 and TRBJ2-1; 10 nucleotides agree with TRBD2. The germline gives CDR1 MGHRA, CDR2 YSYEKL. This CDR3 is built from 15 residues. Trimming cost V 0 bases and J 10 bases; bases outside gene matches: 6. CDR3 loop: CASSQDGLAEGEQFF. The CDR3 nucleotides read TGCGCCAGCAGCCAAGATGGACTAGCGGAGGGAGAGCAGTTCTTC.

The CDR3 reads CASKGPPVSYEQYF. The CDR3 DNA follows: TGTGCCAGCAAGGGGCCCCCCGTGAGCTACGAGCAGTACTTC. This chain uses TRBV2 with TRBJ2-7; D perhaps matches TRBD1 (5 bases). This CDR3 has 14 residues. Deletions cut 7 bases from V and 3 bases from J, with 16 bases between. Germline V gene data show CDR1 as SNHLY and CDR2 as FYNNEI.

DNA of the CDR3: TGTGCCAGCAGCAAAGCCGTACCCCGGGACAGGGGCACTGAAGCTTTCTTT. Encoded protein: CASSKAVPRDRGTEAFF. The chain links TRBV21-1 to TRBJ1-1; the table names TRBD1, a call not compared with the DNA. TRBV21-1 has pseudogene status. CDR3 length: 17 amino acids.

The rearrangement uses TRBV6-6 and TRBJ1-4, with a possible D match to TRBD1 (5 bases). This CDR3 has 16 residues. V was clipped by 0 bases and J by 0 bases, with 8 bases between them. Germline lookup yields CDR1 MNHNY and CDR2 SVGAGI (reference sequence). The CDR3 bases are TGTGCCAGCAGTTACTCGGGGGTCGCAACTAATGAAAAACTGTTTTTT. As protein: CASSYSGVATNEKLFF.

The genes are TRBV11-2 and TRBJ2-1; TRBD2 is a possible D gene (6 bases). V lost 0 bases and J lost 4, with 10 bases in between. The CDR3 consists of 15 residues. CDR1 and CDR2 from the germline V gene are SGHAT and FQNNGV. For the CDR3, the DNA is TGTGCCAGCAGCTTAGAGGACTACTCTTACAATGAGCAGTTCTTC. Its translation: CASSLEDYSYNEQFF.

Notes on this clone: With only one base between it and a far larger clone, this is likely a read error. In the same sample, other DNA sequences code for this CDR3. This sequence joins TRBV29-1 and TRBJ1-1; D might be TRBD1 (5 bases). This CDR3 is built from 11 residues. CDR1 SQVTM and CDR2 ANQGSEA come from the germline V gene. CDR3 bases: TGCAGTGTGGACCGGGGGGGAACGGCTTTCTTT. Translated, it gives CSVDRGGTAFF.

This clone counts as large. Other DNA variants within this sample encode the same CDR3. This sequence joins TRBV7-9 and TRBJ2-7; 8 bases agree with TRBD1. Germline V gene data show CDR1 as SEHNR and CDR2 as FQNEAQ (reference sequence). J gave up 1 base and V 0 bases, and 14 bases lay outside the gene matches. The length of the CDR3 is 19 residues. The CDR3 DNA reads TGTGCCAGCAGCTTAGCGGTGAGAACAGGGGGACTGGGGTCCTACGAGCAGTACTTC. Its protein product is CASSLAVRTGGLGSYEQYF.

The chain combines TRBV5-1 with TRBJ1-2; D gene ambiguous. There are 15 residues in the CDR3. V shed 0 bases and J shed 2 bases, with 11 bases lying between them. Germline V gene sequence: CDR1 SGHRS, CDR2 YFSETQ. CDR3 protein: CASSLDGGQNYGYTF. In nucleotides, the CDR3 is TGCGCCAGCAGCTTGGATGGAGGGCAAAACTATGGCTACACCTTC.

The chain recombines TRBV30 with TRBJ1-2; perhaps TRBD1 as D (5 bases). The germline CDR1 and CDR2 sequences are GTSNPN and SVGIG (reference sequence). V was pared by 2 bases and J by 6 bases, with 10 bases between. This CDR3 has 12 amino acids. The CDR3 loop reads CAWSPGTDGYTF. The CDR3 DNA is TGTGCCTGGAGTCCAGGGACGGATGGCTACACCTTC.

This clone has only one observation. This chain's CDR3 is CASSTEGGDSSYEQYF. Here the CDR3 DNA reads TGTGCCAGCAGCACGGAGGGCGGAGATAGCTCCTACGAGCAGTACTTC. V and J are TRBV9 and TRBJ2-7; tentatively, D is TRBD2 (6 bases). Germline values: CDR1 SGDLS, CDR2 YYNGEE. This CDR3 comprises 16 residues. V was clipped by 4 bases and J by 0 bases, with 17 bases between them. The whole variable domain, remainder taken from reference TRBV9 and TRBJ2-7, is DSGVTQTPKHLITATGQRVTLRCSPRSGDLSVYWYQQSLDQGLQFLIQYYNGEERAKGNILERFSAQQFPDLHSELNLSSLELGDSALYFCASSTEGGDSSYEQYFGPGTRLTVT.

On this clone: Given a far larger clone just one base away, this is likely a sequencing read error. The rearrangement links TRBV6-5 to TRBJ2-6; D is uncertain. CDR3 length equals 13 residues. CDR1 is MNHEY and CDR2 is SVGAGI in the germline V gene. DNA for the CDR3: TGTACCAGCAGGAGTCCTGGGGCCAACGTCCTGACTTTC. Its translation: CTSRSPGANVLTF.

This clone appeared many times. The chain employs TRBV27 and TRBJ2-4; 10 bases fit TRBD1. V trimming: 6 bases; J trimming: 5 bases; junction bases outside the gene matches: 4. Germline-derived CDR1 and CDR2 are MNHEY and SMNVEV (reference sequence). This CDR3 contains 14 residues. CDR3 region: CASRRQGAENIQYF. The DNA for the CDR3 is TGTGCCAGCAGGAGACAGGGGGCGGAAAACATTCAGTACTTC.

The chain couples TRBV27 to TRBJ2-3, with 11 bases identical to TRBD2. CDR1 is MNHEY and CDR2 is SMNVEV in the germline V gene (reference sequence). There are 15 residues in the CDR3. Unmatched junction bases numbered 7, after V lost 6 bases and J lost 5 bases. The CDR3 nucleotides are TGTGCCAGCAGCGGGGCTAGCGGGAGGATAGATACGCAGTATTTT. This translates into CASSGASGRIDTQYF.

Concerning this clone: Other nucleotide sequences from this sample produce the same CDR3. This chain links TRBV10-3 with TRBJ2-2; the D gene is possibly TRBD2 (6 bases). The germline gives CDR1 ENHRY, CDR2 SYGVKD. The CDR3 is 14 amino acids. The CDR3 loop reads CAIAAPGVAGELFF. CDR3 nucleotide sequence: TGTGCAATCGCGGCTCCGGGGGTTGCCGGGGAGCTGTTTTTT.

The rearrangement uses TRBV4-2 and TRBJ1-3; possibly TRBD1 or TRBD2 for D (5 bases each). With the DNA end fitting TRBJ2-2 better, the J assignment may be wrong. CDR3 size: 16 residues. CDR1 is LGHNA and CDR2 is YNFKEQ in the germline V gene. The CDR3 protein is CASNPLGQGDTGELFF. The CDR3, as DNA: TGTGCCAGCAACCCATTGGGGCAGGGAGACACCGGGGAGCTGTTTTTT.

The chain carries TRBV5-4 and TRBJ2-7; D is ambiguous. V shed 0 bases and J shed 3 bases, with 16 bases lying between them. This CDR3 has 16 residues. Germline CDR1 is SGHNT and CDR2 is YYREEE (reference sequence). The CDR3 DNA reads as TGTGCCAGCAGCTTGGCCGAGTCGAGGCCGAACTACGAGCAGTACTTC. Its protein product is CASSLAESRPNYEQYF.

The rearrangement joins TRBV30 to TRBJ2-7; TRBD2 matches at 8 bases. CDR1 and CDR2 from the germline V gene are GTSNPN and SVGIG (reference sequence). The CDR3 extends over 15 amino acids. The trim removed 2 bases at V and 1 base at J, leaving 7 bases unmatched. CDR3 bases: TGTGCCTGGAGTCTCAGCGGGAGTATGTCCTACGAGCAGTACTTC. Its translation: CAWSLSGSMSYEQYF.

The rearrangement uses TRBV19 and TRBJ1-1; a possible D gene is TRBD1 (6 bases). Germline CDR1 is LNHDA and CDR2 is SQIVND (reference sequence). Trimming removed 8 bases from V and 0 bases from J, with 10 bases in between. The CDR3 runs 13 residues. This CDR3 is CASGQGLNTEAFF. CDR3 DNA: TGTGCCAGTGGTCAGGGGCTGAACACTGAAGCTTTCTTT.

The chain recombines TRBV6-5 with TRBJ1-1; 9 bases map to TRBD1. Losses at the gene ends were 1 base for V and 1 base for J; bases not matched to a gene: 4. CDR1 and CDR2 (germline): MNHEY, SVGAGI. This CDR3 spans 16 amino acids. CDR3 protein: CASSYLPGQGNTEAFF. CDR3 coding DNA: TGTGCCAGCAGTTACTTACCGGGACAGGGGAACACTGAAGCTTTCTTT.

CDR3 in amino acids: CASSSSQQHRTRGDYTF. The CDR3 region has the DNA TGTGCCAGCAGCTCATCCCAACAACATCGGACGAGGGGCGACTACACCTTC. The chain joins TRBV11-2 to TRBJ1-2, with D possibly matching TRBD1 (5 bases). The length of the CDR3 is 17 residues. V dropped 4 bases and J dropped 10 bases, with 28 bases sitting between them. Germline CDR1 reads SGHAT; CDR2 reads FQNNGV.

This clone occurred once. The CDR3 protein is CASSSLAGNTDTQYF. The CDR3 DNA reads as TGTGCCAGCAGCTCCCTAGCGGGGAACACAGATACGCAGTATTTT. This chain joins TRBV7-9 and TRBJ2-3; TRBD2 agrees at 9 bases. The length of the CDR3 is 15 residues. Germline V CDR1 and CDR2: SEHNR, FQNEAQ (reference sequence). The ends lost 4 bases at V and 2 bases at J; junction bases unmatched: 4.

A note on this clone: A single base separates this from a much larger clone, so it may be a read error. J is TRBJ2-3 and V is TRBV5-4, with a weak D call TRBD2 (6 bases). The CDR3 spans 13 residues. The germline V and J ends were trimmed by 2 bases and 2 bases, with 6 bases remaining between them. Germline V gene data show CDR1 as SGHNT and CDR2 as YYREEE (reference sequence). This CDR3 is CASSLLATDTQYF. The CDR3 DNA reads as TGTGCCAGCAGCTTACTAGCCACAGATACGCAGTATTTT. The full variable domain, its missing parts supplied by reference TRBV5-4 and TRBJ2-3, is ETGVTQSPTHLIKTRGQQVTLRCSSQSGHNTVSWYQQALGQGPQFIFQYYREEENGRGNFPPRFSGLQFPNYSSELNVNALELDDSALYLCASSLLATDTQYFGPGTRLTVL.

In the case of this clone: This likely traces to a read error, being one base from a far larger clone. V and J are TRBV7-2 and TRBJ1-1; a possible D gene is TRBD1 (5 bases). Trimming shortened V by 0 bases and J by 7 bases, and 15 bases separated the two germline ends. There are 15 residues in the CDR3. Germline CDR1 is SGHTA and CDR2 is FQGNSA. CDR3 coding DNA: TGTGCCAGCAGCTTAGCAGTAGGGGCTCGTCTTGAAGCTTTCTTT. Its protein product is CASSLAVGARLEAFF.

This sequence joins TRBV13 and TRBJ2-3; D unclear. This CDR3 has 13 residues. The germline V gene has CDR1 PRHDT and CDR2 FYEKMQ (reference sequence). V was trimmed by 0 bases and J by 6 bases, leaving 7 bases between them. CDR3 coding DNA: TGTGCCAGCAGCTTAGGGCTACAGGATACGCAGTATTTT. This encodes CASSLGLQDTQYF.

DNA of the CDR3: TGCGCCAGCGGGCGCCGGACTTACAATGAGCAGTTCTTC. Its translation: CASGRRTYNEQFF. The rearrangement links TRBV10-2 to TRBJ2-1; the D gene is possibly TRBD2 (5 bases). Germline V gene sequence: CDR1 WSHSY, CDR2 SAAADI. V was clipped by 8 bases and J by 4 bases, with 12 bases between them. This CDR3 has 13 residues.

This clone was seen only a few times. This chain uses TRBV6-5 with TRBJ2-3; D is unresolved. The CDR3 totals 13 residues. Deletions cut 6 bases from V and 1 base from J, with 8 bases between. Germline V CDR1 and CDR2: MNHEY, SVGAGI. Here the CDR3 DNA reads TGTGCCAGCAGGGAGATGGGCACAGATACGCAGTATTTT. This sequence encodes CASREMGTDTQYF.